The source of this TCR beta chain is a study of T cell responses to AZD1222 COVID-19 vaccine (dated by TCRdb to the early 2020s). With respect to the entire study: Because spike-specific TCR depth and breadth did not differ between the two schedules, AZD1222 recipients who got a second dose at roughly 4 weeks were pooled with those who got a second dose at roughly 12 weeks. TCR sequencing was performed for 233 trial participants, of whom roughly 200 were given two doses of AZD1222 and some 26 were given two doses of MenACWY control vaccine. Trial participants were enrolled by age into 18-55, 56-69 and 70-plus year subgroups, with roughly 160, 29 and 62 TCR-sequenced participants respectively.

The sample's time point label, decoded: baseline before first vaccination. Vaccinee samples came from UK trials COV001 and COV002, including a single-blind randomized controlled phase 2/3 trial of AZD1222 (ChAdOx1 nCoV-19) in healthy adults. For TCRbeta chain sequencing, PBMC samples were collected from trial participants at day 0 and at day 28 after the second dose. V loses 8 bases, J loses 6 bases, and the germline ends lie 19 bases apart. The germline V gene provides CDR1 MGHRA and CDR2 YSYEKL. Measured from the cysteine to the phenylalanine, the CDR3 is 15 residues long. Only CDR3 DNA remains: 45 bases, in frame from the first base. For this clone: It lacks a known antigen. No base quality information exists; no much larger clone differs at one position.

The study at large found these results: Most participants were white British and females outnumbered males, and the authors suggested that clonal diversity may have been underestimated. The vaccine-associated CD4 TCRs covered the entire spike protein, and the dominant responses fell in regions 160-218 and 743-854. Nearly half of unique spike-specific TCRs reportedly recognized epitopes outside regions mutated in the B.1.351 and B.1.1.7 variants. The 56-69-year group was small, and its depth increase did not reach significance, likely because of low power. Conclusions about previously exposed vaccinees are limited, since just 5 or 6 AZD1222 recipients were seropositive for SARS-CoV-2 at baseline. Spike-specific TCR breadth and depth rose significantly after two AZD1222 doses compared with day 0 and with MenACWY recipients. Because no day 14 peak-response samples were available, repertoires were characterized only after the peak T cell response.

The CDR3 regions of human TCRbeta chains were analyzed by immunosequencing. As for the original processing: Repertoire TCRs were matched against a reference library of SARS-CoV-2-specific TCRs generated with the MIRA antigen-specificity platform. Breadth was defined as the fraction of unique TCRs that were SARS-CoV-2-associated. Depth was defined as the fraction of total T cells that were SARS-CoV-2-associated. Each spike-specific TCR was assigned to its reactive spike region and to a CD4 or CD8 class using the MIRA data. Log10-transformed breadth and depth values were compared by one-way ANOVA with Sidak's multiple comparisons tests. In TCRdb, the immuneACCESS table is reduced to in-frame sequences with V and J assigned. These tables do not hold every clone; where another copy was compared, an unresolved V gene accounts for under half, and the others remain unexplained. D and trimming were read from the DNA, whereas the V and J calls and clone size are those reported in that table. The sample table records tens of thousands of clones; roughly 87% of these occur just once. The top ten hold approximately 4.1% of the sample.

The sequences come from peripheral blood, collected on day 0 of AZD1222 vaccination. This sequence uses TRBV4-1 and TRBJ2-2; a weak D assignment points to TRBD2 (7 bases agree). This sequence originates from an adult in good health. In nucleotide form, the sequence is TGCGCCAGCGGAAGTGGGGGGGCTTTATCCGGGGAGCTGTTTTTT. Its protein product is CASGSGGALSGELFF.